The T cell receptor beta chain under discussion was sequenced for a study of Ad26.COV2.S vaccination and SARS-CoV-2 variants (dated by TCRdb to about 2021). Some background on the complete study: Vaccine-arm donors came from COV1001, a multicentre, randomized, double-blind, placebo-controlled phase I-IIa trial of Ad26.COV2.S in healthy adults. Blinding of investigators to trial group allocation was maintained during experiments and outcome assessment. Trial participants were randomized into five groups of five: low-dose or high-dose Ad26.COV2.S given once or twice, or placebo on both occasions. TCRbeta repertoire sequencing was used to assess the specificity and breadth of SARS-CoV-2-reactive T cell receptors after Ad26.COV2.S vaccination. Ad26.COV2.S was administered intramuscularly at 5 x 10^10 or 1 x 10^11 viral particles, either as a single shot or as two shots given 56 days apart. The TCR-sequenced set comprised around 30 samples: approximately 19 Ad26.COV2.S vaccine recipients, 5 placebo recipients and 8 SARS-CoV-2 convalescent individuals.

What the treatment or condition label conveys for this sample: some 20 received Ad26.COV2.S at low or high dose, single or two shots; five or six received placebo; per-sample allocation not given. For vaccine and placebo recipients, repertoires were sequenced using samples collected on day 63 after the first injection. Between 29 July and 7 August 2020, Cohort 1b enrolled about two dozen adults aged 18-55 years at one site in Boston, USA. Ad26.COV2.S was a replication-incompetent adenovirus type 26 vector expressing a prefusion-stabilized SARS-CoV-2 spike protein from the original Wuhan strain. This clone was seen a single time. What this receptor recognizes is not known. Per-base qualities were not stored, and no clone one base away is much larger. The CDR3 runs 15 amino acids, cysteine and phenylalanine included. Only CDR3 DNA is held: 45 bases, read in frame from base 1. Trimming takes 5 bases off V and 6 bases off J; junction bases not matched to a gene: 10. CDR1 and CDR2 are drawn from the germline V gene: SNHLY, FYNNEI.

The immunoSEQ Assay was used to sequence TCRbeta CDR3 regions. After extraction, genomic DNA underwent amplification by bias-controlled multiplex PCR, followed by high-throughput sequencing. Regarding the original processing steps: To quantify the absolute abundance of every unique TCRbeta CDR3 region, sequences were collapsed and filtered. T cell fraction was estimated by normalizing TCRbeta template counts to usable DNA, with usable DNA measured through amplification of reference genes found in all nucleated cells. Repertoire TCRs were annotated as SARS-CoV-2-specific by exact matching of V gene, CDR3 amino acid sequence and J gene to a known reactive TCR set. The reference SARS-CoV-2 TCR set was obtained from MIRA and was filtered for enrichment in COVID-19-positive ImmuneCODE repertoires, whereby public or cross-reactive TCRs were removed. Using the MIRA antigens, annotated TCRs were further analysed by specific ORF or by position within an ORF. Breadth was defined as the number of annotated unique rearrangements divided by the total number of unique productive rearrangements, and depth was defined as the summed frequency of the annotated unique rearrangements. TCR breadth was compared between groups using two-sided Wilcoxon rank-sum tests. What TCRdb holds here is the immuneACCESS table cut down to in-frame rearrangements. Part of the clones is not present; checked against another copy, under half of the missing clones reflect an unresolved V gene, and the others are unexplained. V and J calls and clone size follow that table, whereas D and trimming were derived from the DNA. Here the sample has about 480,000 clones; around 88% occur a single time. Clones ranked in the top ten supply roughly 13% of the sample.

Broader findings and caveats from the paper: Non-spike TCR breadth was comparable between vaccine and placebo recipients, consistent with the vaccine containing only spike. After vaccination, substantial breadth of spike-specific CD8+ and CD4+ T cell responses was reported. The study lacked the statistical power to compare responses across vaccine doses or regimens. Ad26.COV2.S recipients had higher spike-specific TCR breadth than placebo recipients (P = 0.0014). According to the authors, total T cell responses may have been underestimated by the TCR breadth and depth analyses.

Sequencing used peripheral blood, obtained in a trial of Ad26.COV2.S vaccine versus placebo. The source is a person aged 18 to 59 who received the Ad26.COV2.S COVID-19 vaccine or a placebo. Here the chain combines TRBV2 and TRBJ2-1, with 7 middle bases fitting TRBD2. The DNA sequence reads TGTGCCAGCAGTTTGGGGACTAACATCGTCAATGAGCAGTTCTTC. Its translation is CASSLGTNIVNEQFF. This CDR3, with the reference TRBV2 and TRBJ2-1 proteins standing in past its ends, gives the full variable domain EPEVTQTPSHQVTQMGQEVILRCVPISNHLYFYWYRQILGQKVEFLVSFYNNEISEKSEIFDDQFSVERPDGSNFTLKIRSTKLEDSAMYFCASSLGTNIVNEQFFGPGTRLTVL.